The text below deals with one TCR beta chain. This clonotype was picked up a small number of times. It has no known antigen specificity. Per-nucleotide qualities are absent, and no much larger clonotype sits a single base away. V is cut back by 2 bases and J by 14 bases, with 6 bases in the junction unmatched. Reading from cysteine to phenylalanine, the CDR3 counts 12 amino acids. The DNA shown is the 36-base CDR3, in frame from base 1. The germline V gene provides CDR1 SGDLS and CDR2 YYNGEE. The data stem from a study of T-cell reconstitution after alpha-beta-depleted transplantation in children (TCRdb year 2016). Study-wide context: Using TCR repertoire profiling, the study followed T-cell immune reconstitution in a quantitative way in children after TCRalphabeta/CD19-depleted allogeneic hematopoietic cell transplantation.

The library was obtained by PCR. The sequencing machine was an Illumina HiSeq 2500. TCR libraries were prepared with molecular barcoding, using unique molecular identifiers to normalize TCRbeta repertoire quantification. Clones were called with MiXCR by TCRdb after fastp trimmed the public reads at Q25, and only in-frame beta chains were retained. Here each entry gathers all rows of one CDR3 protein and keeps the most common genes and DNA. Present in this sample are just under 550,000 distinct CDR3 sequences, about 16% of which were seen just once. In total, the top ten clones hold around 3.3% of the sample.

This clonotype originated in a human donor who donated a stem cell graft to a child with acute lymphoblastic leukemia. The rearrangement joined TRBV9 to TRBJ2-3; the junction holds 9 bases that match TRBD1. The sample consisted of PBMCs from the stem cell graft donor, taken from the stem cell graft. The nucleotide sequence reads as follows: TGTGCCAGCAGCGTGCCGGGACAGGGCTGGTATTTT. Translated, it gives CASSVPGQGWYF.